This T cell receptor beta chain was captured by sequencing in a study of CD8+ T cells in alopecia areata. There are 15 residues in the CDR3. With V trimmed by 6 bases and J by 2 bases, 8 bases remained unmatched. The germline CDR1 and CDR2 sequences are MNHEY and SVGAGI. As the sequencing template, cDNA was produced by extracting RNA and reverse transcribing it. TCRdb's table, derived via immunoSEQ multiplex PCR, lists solely in-frame clones and lacks some. Of 170,000 or so clones listed, 59% are singletons. Sorted populations comprised CD4+ and CD8+ T cells obtained from PBMCs. The source of this sequence is a human donor with alopecia areata. The V and J genes are TRBV6-5 and TRBJ1-2; TRBD1 agrees at 8 bases. Sequenced material: CD4+ T cells sorted from blood, taken at week 0. This CDR3 reads CASRPFYRGNYGYTF. CDR3 nucleotide sequence: TGTGCCAGCAGGCCCTTCTACAGGGGGAACTATGGCTACACCTTC.